The next 26 T cell receptor beta chains were all read from a single sample in a study of T cell responses to AZD1222 COVID-19 vaccine. Measured with immunoSEQ multiplex PCR; TCRdb has only the in-frame clones, and not every one. Of 150,000 to 200,000 clones listed, approximately 88% are singletons. Specimen: peripheral blood, collected 28 days after the second AZD1222 dose. The receptor set was obtained from an adult who received the AZD1222 COVID-19 vaccine.

In this sample, this clone turned up a few times. The chain is built from TRBV6-2 or TRBV6-3 and TRBJ1-1, with a tentative D call TRBD1 (5 bases). Trimming left V 6 bases short and J 6 bases short, with 8 bases between. CDR3 length equals 11 residues. Germline V gene data show CDR1 as MNHEY and CDR2 as SVGEGT. In DNA form, the CDR3 reads TGTGCCAGCAGCCAGGGTTCTGAAGCTTTCTTT. The encoded protein is CASSQGSEAFF.

This clone was recorded once. The chain has TRBV6-5 and TRBJ1-4; D gene uncertain. Looked up from germline, CDR1 is MNHEY and CDR2 is SVGAGI. The CDR3 consists of 14 residues. Trimming left V 6 bases short and J 8 bases short, with 16 bases between. CDR3 bases: TGTGCCAGCAGGCCCCCTGTGGGTGGGGAAAAACTGTTTTTT. This sequence encodes CASRPPVGGEKLFF.

V gene TRBV10-3 combines with J gene TRBJ2-3; D unresolved. The CDR3 extends over 14 amino acids. Germline CDR1 is ENHRY and CDR2 is SYGVKD. With 6 bases removed from V and 6 bases from J, the gap between germline ends came to 16 bases. DNA for the CDR3: TGTGCCATCAGCCGACCAAAACCCGAGGATACGCAGTATTTT. It specifies CAISRPKPEDTQYF.

The V gene is TRBV6-1, the J gene TRBJ1-1; D unresolved. The germline V gene has CDR1 MNHNS and CDR2 SASEGT. V lost 2 bases, J lost 0 bases, and 4 bases lay in between. This CDR3 spans 13 amino acids. The CDR3 DNA is TGTGCCAGCAGTGAACATGTGAACACTGAAGCTTTCTTT. This codes for CASSEHVNTEAFF.

The CDR3 protein is CASSPPTVDGELFF. CDR3 sequence (DNA): TGTGCCAGCAGCCCCCCGACTGTGGACGGGGAGCTGTTTTTT. The rearrangement joins TRBV4-2 to TRBJ2-2, with D uncertain. V gave up 4 bases and J gave up 7 bases, with 13 bases separating them. The CDR3 extends over 14 amino acids. CDR1 LGHNA and CDR2 YNFKEQ come from the germline V gene.

This clone has just a few counts. V is TRBV19 and J is TRBJ1-6; no clear D gene. Trimming took off 5 bases at V and 7 bases at J, with 9 bases between the two ends. This CDR3 spans 13 amino acids. Germline V lookup: CDR1 LNHDA, CDR2 SQIVND (reference sequence). The CDR3 sequence: CASSPGVNSPLHF. The DNA of the CDR3 is TGTGCCAGTAGTCCCGGGGTGAATTCACCCCTCCACTTT. The entire variable domain, with the rest obtained from reference TRBV19 and TRBJ1-6, is as follows: DGGITQSPKYLFRKEGQNVTLSCEQNLNHDAMYWYRQDPGQGLRLIYYSQIVNDFQKGDIAEGYSVSREKKESFPLTVTSAQKNPTAFYLCASSPGVNSPLHFGNGTRLTVT.

The rearrangement joins TRBV15 to TRBJ1-2; D is ambiguous. This CDR3 is built from 15 residues. CDR1 is LNHNV and CDR2 is YYDKDF in the germline V gene (reference sequence). V was clipped by 0 bases and J by 4 bases, with 12 bases between them. The CDR3 DNA reads TGTGCCACCAGCAGAGATGTGTATAGCTCCTATGGCTACACCTTC. As protein: CATSRDVYSSYGYTF.

The rearrangement joins TRBV19 to TRBJ1-6, with 9 bases fitting TRBD1. CDR1 and CDR2 from the germline V gene are LNHDA and SQIVND (reference sequence). This CDR3 spans 16 amino acids. Losses at the gene ends were 7 bases for V and 8 bases for J; bases not matched to a gene: 12. The CDR3 DNA is TGTGCCAGTAATCTACAGGGGGCGGTCAACCATTCACCCCTCCACTTT. Amino acid sequence: CASNLQGAVNHSPLHF.

The chain joins TRBV6-6 to TRBJ1-2, with D hard to call. This CDR3 is 15 amino acids long. Germline V CDR1 and CDR2: MNHNY, SVGAGI (reference sequence). The V end was cut by 2 bases, the J end by 2 bases, with 12 bases between. The CDR3 nucleotides are TGTGCCAGCAGTTACGCAAACGGAAACAACTATGGCTACACCTTC. Translation gives CASSYANGNNYGYTF.

The CDR3, as DNA: TGTGCCAGCAGTGTGGACAGGGTATTGACTGAAGCTTTCTTT. It specifies CASSVDRVLTEAFF. The chain recombines TRBV25-1 with TRBJ1-1; 8 positions agree with TRBD1. In germline, CDR1 is MGHDK, CDR2 SYGVNS. V lost 4 bases to trimming and J lost 5 bases; unmatched junction nucleotides: 6. CDR3 length: 14 amino acids.

The chain carries TRBV2 and TRBJ1-2, with D possibly TRBD1 on 6 matching bases. Germline-derived CDR1 and CDR2 are SNHLY and FYNNEI. V was shortened by 4 bases and J by 5 bases, with 11 bases between the two germline ends. The CDR3 consists of 13 residues. This CDR3 is CASSGQESYGYTF. The CDR3 DNA is TGTGCCAGCAGTGGACAGGAGTCTTATGGCTACACCTTC.

For this clone: This sample also contains other DNA sequences that code for the same CDR3. The CDR3 region has the DNA TGTGCCAGCAGTCGGGATAGGGGCTATGGCTACACCTTC. Protein product: CASSRDRGYGYTF. The rearrangement uses TRBV27 and TRBJ1-2; TRBD1 might be the D (5 bases). Germline loops: CDR1 MNHEY, CDR2 SMNVEV (reference sequence). V was clipped by 5 bases and J by 4 bases, with 11 bases between them. This CDR3 comprises 13 residues.

The chain links TRBV6-5 to TRBJ1-2, with 11 bases identical to TRBD1. The germline V gene encodes CDR1 MNHEY and CDR2 SVGAGI. The junction had 7 bases not matched to a gene; V was cut back by 0 bases and J by 7 bases. The CDR3 runs 16 residues. The CDR3 is CASSYSRTGGAFGYTF. The CDR3 bases are TGTGCCAGCAGTTACTCGAGGACAGGGGGCGCGTTTGGCTACACCTTC.

The chain joins TRBV3-1 (or the pseudogene TRBV3-2) to TRBJ1-1; a possible D gene is TRBD1 (5 bases). V lost 2 bases, J lost 6 bases, and 10 bases lay in between. Germline V gene data show CDR1 as LGHDT and CDR2 as YNNKEL (reference sequence). CDR3 length: 13 amino acids. CDR3: CASSQPQGSEAFF. CDR3 sequence (DNA): TGTGCCAGCAGCCAACCTCAGGGATCTGAAGCTTTCTTT.

The chain uses TRBV5-1 and TRBJ2-1; D is unclear. Per germline, CDR1 SGHRS and CDR2 YFSETQ. The CDR3 is 13 amino acids. V lost 2 bases and J 5 bases, leaving 8 bases between the germline ends. The CDR3 loop reads CASSLGRNNEQFF. As DNA, the CDR3 is TGCGCCAGCAGCTTAGGCAGAAACAATGAGCAGTTCTTC.

This chain uses TRBV6-4 with TRBJ2-1, with 8 bases aligning to TRBD2. This CDR3 has 16 amino acids. After removal of 6 bases from V and 8 bases from J, the junction contained 15 bases not matched to a gene. Germline V lookup: CDR1 MRHNA, CDR2 SNTAGT. CDR3 amino acids: CASSPLGDGGAHEQFF. Written as DNA, the CDR3 is TGTGCCAGCAGCCCCTTGGGGGACGGGGGGGCGCATGAGCAGTTCTTC.

The J gene is TRBJ1-2, the V gene TRBV16; D not certain. V lost 0 bases, J lost 4 bases, and 9 bases lay in between. This CDR3 contains 14 residues. CDR1 KGHSY and CDR2 FQNENV come from the germline V gene. CDR3 amino acids: CASSQSWQFYGYTF. CDR3 nucleotides: TGTGCCAGCAGCCAATCTTGGCAGTTCTATGGCTACACCTTC.

V is TRBV30 and J is TRBJ1-1; D is uncertain. Germline lookup yields CDR1 GTSNPN and CDR2 SVGIG (reference sequence). V was cut by 4 bases and J by 0 bases, with 12 bases left in between. This CDR3 is 14 amino acids long. CDR3 loop: CAWKYRGLNTEAFF. In DNA form, the CDR3 reads TGTGCCTGGAAATACCGGGGTTTGAACACTGAAGCTTTCTTT.

CDR3 nucleotide sequence: TGTGCCAGCAGCGTAGTACCTAATGTGAACTATGGCTACACCTTC. Amino acid sequence: CASSVVPNVNYGYTF. This chain uses TRBV9 with TRBJ1-2; unclear D gene. Germline CDR1 and CDR2: SGDLS and YYNGEE. V lost 0 bases to trimming and J lost 2 bases, with 11 bases between them. This CDR3 is 15 amino acids long.

This sequence joins TRBV3-1 (or the pseudogene TRBV3-2) and TRBJ2-2; a weak D match, TRBD1 (5 bases). The CDR3 consists of 12 residues. Germline values: CDR1 LGHDT, CDR2 YNNKEL (reference sequence). The V end was cut by 4 bases, the J end by 8 bases, with 8 bases between. The CDR3 protein is CASSLRQGELFF. Here the CDR3 DNA reads TGTGCCAGCAGCCTAAGACAGGGGGAGCTGTTTTTT.

The rearrangement uses TRBV7-8 and TRBJ1-4; D is ambiguous. The CDR3 spans 14 residues. Germline loops: CDR1 SGHVS, CDR2 FQNEAQ. V lost 2 bases to trimming and J lost 2 bases, with 6 bases between them. This CDR3 is CASSLRRTNEKLFF. CDR3 in DNA: TGTGCCAGCAGCTTAAGACGGACTAATGAAAAACTGTTTTTT.

The V gene is TRBV7-9, the J gene TRBJ1-6, with D hard to call. Trimming stripped 4 bases from V and 2 bases from J, with 12 bases between. The CDR3 is 16 residues long. From germline, CDR1 is SEHNR and CDR2 FQNEAQ (reference sequence). CDR3 sequence reads: CASSSELSPYNSPLHF. CDR3 nucleotides: TGTGCCAGCAGCTCCGAGCTGAGTCCCTATAATTCACCCCTCCACTTT.

The gene calls are TRBV4-2 and TRBJ1-2, with TRBD1 matching over 7 bases. The CDR3 spans 20 residues. The junction had 20 bases not matched to a gene; V was cut back by 4 bases and J by 0 bases. Germline-derived CDR1 and CDR2 are LGHNA and YNFKEQ. The CDR3 sequence: CASSRRPTGTATLTNYGYTF. The CDR3 bases are TGTGCCAGCAGCCGCCGTCCTACCGGGACAGCGACACTAACTAACTATGGCTACACCTTC.

The J gene is TRBJ2-4, the V gene TRBV6-5, with 8 bases identical to TRBD1. CDR3 length equals 14 residues. CDR1 and CDR2 (germline): MNHEY, SVGAGI. V was pared by 6 bases and J by 6 bases, with 7 bases of the junction left unmatched. This CDR3 is CASSRTGSGNIQYF. In DNA form, the CDR3 reads TGTGCCAGCAGCCGGACAGGGTCTGGAAACATTCAGTACTTC.

V usage is TRBV7-2 and J usage is TRBJ2-5; 12 bases map to TRBD2. V lost 2 bases and J lost 3; bases outside the gene matches: 1. Germline V gene data show CDR1 as SGHTA and CDR2 as FQGNSA. This CDR3 has 15 residues. CDR3 amino acids: CASSLRTSGEETQYF. In DNA form, the CDR3 reads TGTGCCAGCAGCTTAAGGACTAGCGGGGAAGAGACCCAGTACTTC.

V is TRBV28 and J is TRBJ2-7, with no clear D. V was shortened by 7 bases and J by 3 bases, with 13 bases between the two germline ends. CDR1 is MDHEN and CDR2 is SYDVKM in the germline V gene. The CDR3 runs to 13 residues. The CDR3 DNA is TGTGCCAGCACCTTTAGCCCTCTCTACGAGCAGTACTTC. Translating it yields CASTFSPLYEQYF.